These T cell receptor beta chains were read from a single sample in a study of blood T cells in healthy people across ages. One entry per CDR3 protein, called by TCRdb with MiXCR from the 5' RACE reads. The sample lists about 900,000 distinct CDR3 sequences, 62% occurring once. The sequencing input was blood. The source is a man between 25 and 39 years old in good health. Each CDR3 is given with its conserved first and last residue. The order of the fields is V gene, D gene, clone size, J gene, CDR3 protein, CDR3 DNA. D genes are given only for firm matches. Some rows mark clone size as missing; the rest say once, few, many or name a class of expanded clone.

v_gene: TRBV7-9; d_gene: TRBD2; abundance: .; j_gene: TRBJ2-5; CDR3aa: CASSSRGLGLAGEETQYF; CDR3nt: TGTGCCAGCAGCTCGCGCGGCCTGGGACTAGCGGGGGAAGAAACCCAGTACTTC
v_gene: TRBV5-1; d_gene: .; abundance: .; j_gene: TRBJ2-5; CDR3aa: CASKGGETQYF; CDR3nt: TGCGCCAGCAAAGGGGGTGAGACCCAGTACTTC
v_gene: TRBV6-5; d_gene: .; abundance: .; j_gene: TRBJ1-2; CDR3aa: CASGWDNYGYTF; CDR3nt: TGTGCCAGCGGGTGGGATAACTATGGCTACACCTTC
v_gene: TRBV9; d_gene: .; abundance: few; j_gene: TRBJ2-7; CDR3aa: CASSVDPQSRSYEQYF; CDR3nt: TGTGCCAGCAGCGTAGATCCACAGAGCCGCTCCTACGAGCAGTACTTC
v_gene: TRBV2; d_gene: TRBD1; abundance: few; j_gene: TRBJ1-2; CDR3aa: CASRGQGSITF; CDR3nt: TGTGCCAGCAGGGGACAGGGCTCAATCACCTTC
v_gene: TRBV29-1; d_gene: TRBD1; abundance: few; j_gene: TRBJ2-3; CDR3aa: CSVRQGSTDTQYF; CDR3nt: TGCAGCGTCCGACAGGGGAGCACAGATACGCAGTATTTT
v_gene: TRBV4-2; d_gene: .; abundance: .; j_gene: TRBJ2-7; CDR3aa: CASSPGGLYNEQYF; CDR3nt: TGTGCCAGCAGCCCAGGAGGCCTCTACAATGAGCAGTACTTC
v_gene: TRBV4-1; d_gene: TRBD2; abundance: .; j_gene: TRBJ2-7; CDR3aa: CASSPPGRAYSYEQYF; CDR3nt: TGCGCCAGCAGCCCCCCGGGGAGGGCCTACTCCTACGAGCAGTACTTC
v_gene: TRBV20-1; d_gene: .; abundance: .; j_gene: TRBJ2-4; CDR3aa: CSARDFRGLAKNIQYF; CDR3nt: TGCAGTGCTAGAGATTTTCGGGGCCTAGCCAAAAACATTCAGTACTTC
v_gene: TRBV3-1; d_gene: TRBD1; abundance: .; j_gene: TRBJ2-7; CDR3aa: CASSLETGGKGEQYF; CDR3nt: TGTGCCAGCAGCCTCGAGACAGGGGGAAAAGGCGAGCAGTACTTC
v_gene: TRBV20-1; d_gene: TRBD1; abundance: few; j_gene: TRBJ2-1; CDR3aa: CSARVGGSINEQFF; CDR3nt: TGCAGTGCTCGTGTAGGGGGCTCGATCAATGAGCAGTTCTTC
v_gene: TRBV30; d_gene: .; abundance: .; j_gene: TRBJ1-5; CDR3aa: CAWSRDSNQPQHF; CDR3nt: TGTGCCTGGAGTCGGGATAGCAATCAGCCCCAGCATTTT
v_gene: TRBV6-2/TRBV6-3; d_gene: .; abundance: .; j_gene: TRBJ2-3; CDR3aa: CASSLGTTQYF; CDR3nt: TGTGCCAGCAGTTTGGGAACAACGCAGTATTTT
v_gene: TRBV7-2; d_gene: .; abundance: few; j_gene: TRBJ1-6; CDR3aa: CASSLSTAYNSPLHF; CDR3nt: TGTGCCAGCAGCTTAAGCACAGCCTATAATTCACCCCTCCACTTT